This T cell receptor beta chain was obtained from a study of radiation and T cells in renal cell carcinoma. Sequencing used immunoSEQ multiplex PCR; TCRdb keeps in-frame clones, though not all of them. Of about 91,000 clones listed, 82% were seen once; the top ten hold 5% to 7.5%. Both ends counted, the CDR3 spans 14 residues. Germline CDR1 and CDR2: SEHNR and FQNEAQ (reference sequence). Time point described: baseline pretreatment blood. The treatment here: 15 Gy SBRT to primary tumor, nephrectomy 4 weeks later. Details on this clone: The conserved closing phenylalanine or tryptophan is absent in this CDR3, likely reflecting a read error. The limits of the CDR3 on the DNA are not certain, so only TCRdb's listed CDR3 is given.

Specimen: blood, collected from a patient whose treatment included radiotherapy and nephrectomy. The V and J genes are TRBV7-9 and TRBJ2-3; TRBD1 is the table's D call, not checked against the DNA. The TCR was taken from a man between 60 and 70 years old with renal cell carcinoma. CDR3 loop: CASSHNADRGLGLI.